The clone carrying this T cell receptor (beta chain) has a count of ten or more. The antigen is undetermined. One entry per CDR3 protein results from TCRdb running MiXCR on the 5' RACE reads. This sample has hundreds of thousands of distinct CDR3 sequences, with 8% to 9.5% found just once. This sample was included in a study of CD8 T cells in ankylosing spondylitis. Study results and caveats: The study looked at matched synovial fluid samples from ankylosing spondylitis patients. Disease-linked clones were reported to be significantly enriched there.

The CDR3 length is 13 residues. Trimming pared 4 bases from V and 8 bases from J, leaving 14 bases between. Germline assignment: CDR1 SQVTM and CDR2 ANQGSEA. This chain connects TRBV29-1 to TRBJ1-4, with a weak D call TRBD1 (6 bases). The source material was blood, either unsorted or a sorted T cell fraction (not recorded which). This clonotype originated in a male donor with ankylosing spondylitis or in good health (not recorded which). The CDR3 protein is CSVVAGQTEKLFF. CDR3 nucleotide sequence: TGCAGCGTTGTGGCCGGACAGACCGAAAAACTGTTTTTT.